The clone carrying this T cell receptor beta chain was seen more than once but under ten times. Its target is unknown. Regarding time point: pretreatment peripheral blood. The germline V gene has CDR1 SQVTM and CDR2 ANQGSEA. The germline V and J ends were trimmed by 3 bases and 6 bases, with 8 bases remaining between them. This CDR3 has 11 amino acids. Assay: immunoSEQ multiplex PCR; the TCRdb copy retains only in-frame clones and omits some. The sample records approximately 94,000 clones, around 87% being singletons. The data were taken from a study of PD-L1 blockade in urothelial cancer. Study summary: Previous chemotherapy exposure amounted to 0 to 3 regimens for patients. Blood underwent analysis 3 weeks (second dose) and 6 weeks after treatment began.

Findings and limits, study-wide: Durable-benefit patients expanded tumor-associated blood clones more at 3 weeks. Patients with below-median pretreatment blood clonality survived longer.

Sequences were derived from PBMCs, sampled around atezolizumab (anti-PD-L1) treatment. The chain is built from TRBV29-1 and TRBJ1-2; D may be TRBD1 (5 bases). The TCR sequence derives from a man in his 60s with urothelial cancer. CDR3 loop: CSVDRGDGYTF. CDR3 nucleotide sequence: TGCAGCGTTGATAGGGGCGATGGCTACACCTTC.